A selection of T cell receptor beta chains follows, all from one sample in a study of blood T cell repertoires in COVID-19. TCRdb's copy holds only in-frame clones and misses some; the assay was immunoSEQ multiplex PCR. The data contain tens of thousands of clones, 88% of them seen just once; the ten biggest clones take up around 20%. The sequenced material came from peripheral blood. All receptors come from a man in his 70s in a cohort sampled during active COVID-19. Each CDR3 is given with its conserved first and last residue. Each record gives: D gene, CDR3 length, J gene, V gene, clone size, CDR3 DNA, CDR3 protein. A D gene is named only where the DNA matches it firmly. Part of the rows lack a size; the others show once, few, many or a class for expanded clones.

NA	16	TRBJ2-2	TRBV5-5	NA	TGTGCCAGCAGCTTGGGGGTAGCGACGAACACCGGGGAGCTGTTTTTT	CASSLGVATNTGELFF
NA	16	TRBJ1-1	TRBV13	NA	TGTGCCAGCAGCTTAGGAGGGCGGGGGATGAACACTGAAGCTTTCTTT	CASSLGGRGMNTEAFF
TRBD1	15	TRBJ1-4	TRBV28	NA	TGTGCCAGCAGTTTTCGGGGACAGCCTAATGAAAAACTGTTTTTT	CASSFRGQPNEKLFF
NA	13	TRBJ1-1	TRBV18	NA	TGTGCCAGCTCACCCACACAGAACACTGAAGCTTTCTTT	CASSPTQNTEAFF
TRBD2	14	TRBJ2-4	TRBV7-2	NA	TGTGCCAGCAGCCGGACTAGCGGGAAAAACATTCAGTACTTC	CASSRTSGKNIQYF
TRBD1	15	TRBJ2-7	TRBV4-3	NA	TGCGCCAGCAGCCAAGAGGTCAGGGGGATCTACGAGCAGTACTTC	CASSQEVRGIYEQYF
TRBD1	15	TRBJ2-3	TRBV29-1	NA	TGCAGCGTTGGAATTTCGGGACAGGGGGCAGATACGCAGTATTTT	CSVGISGQGADTQYF
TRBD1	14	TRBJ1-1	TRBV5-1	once	TGCGCCAGCAGCGGGGGACAGGGGAACACTGAAGCTTTCTTT	CASSGGQGNTEAFF
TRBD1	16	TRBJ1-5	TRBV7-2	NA	TGTGCCACAGAGACCAGACAGGGGTTGGGCAATCAGCCCCAGCATTTT	CATETRQGLGNQPQHF
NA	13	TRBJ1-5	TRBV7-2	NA	TGTGCCAGCAGCTTGGGGCCGGAGCAGCCCCAGCATTTT	CASSLGPEQPQHF
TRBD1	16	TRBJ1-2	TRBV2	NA	TGTGCCAGCAGTGAAGCCACACTAGGGGGCGGCTATGGCTACACCTTC	CASSEATLGGGYGYTF
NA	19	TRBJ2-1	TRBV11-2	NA	TGTGCCAGCAGCTCCGTTCCCCTGGTGGGCGGGACAGTTTACAATGAGCAGTTCTTC	CASSSVPLVGGTVYNEQFF
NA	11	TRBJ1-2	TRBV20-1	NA	TGCAGTGCTAGTCAACATCAAGGCTACACCTTC	CSASQHQGYTF
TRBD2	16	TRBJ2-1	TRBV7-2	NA	TGTGCCAGCAGCTTAAAACGTGCGGGAGGGCGTGGTGAGCAGTTCTTC	CASSLKRAGGRGEQFF
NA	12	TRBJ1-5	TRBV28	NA	TGTGCCACCAGATATAGCAATCAGCCCCAGCATTTT	CATRYSNQPQHF
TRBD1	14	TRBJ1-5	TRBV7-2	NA	TGTGCCAGCAGCCTTAACAGGGGAAGGGAGCCCCAGCATTTT	CASSLNRGREPQHF
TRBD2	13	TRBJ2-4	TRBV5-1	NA	TGCGCCAGCAGCCAAGGACTAGGAGACATTCAGTACTTC	CASSQGLGDIQYF
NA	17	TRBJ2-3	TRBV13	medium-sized	TGTGCCAGCAGCACAACAGGATCGACGGGAGATCGAGATACGCAGTATTTT	CASSTTGSTGDRDTQYF
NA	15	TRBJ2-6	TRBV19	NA	TGTGCCAGTAGTATAGAACACTCTGGGGCCAACGTCCTGACTTTC	CASSIEHSGANVLTF
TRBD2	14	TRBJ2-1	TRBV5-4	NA	TGTGCCAGCAGCACTAGCGGTTCCTACAATGAGCAGTTCTTC	CASSTSGSYNEQFF
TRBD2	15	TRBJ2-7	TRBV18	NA	TGTGCCAGCTCATCTGGACTAGCGGACTCCTACGAGCAGTACTTC	CASSSGLADSYEQYF
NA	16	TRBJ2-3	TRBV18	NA	TGTGCCAGCTCGCCGTCCAGGGGAATTAGCACAGATACGCAGTATTTT	CASSPSRGISTDTQYF
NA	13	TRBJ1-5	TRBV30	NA	TGTGCCTGGGGGGTGGAGGGCAATCAGCCCCAGCATTTT	CAWGVEGNQPQHF
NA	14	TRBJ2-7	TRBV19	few	TGTGCCAGTAGTCCTTGGGCATCCCCCTACGAGCAGTACTTC	CASSPWASPYEQYF
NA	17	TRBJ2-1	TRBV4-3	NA	TGCGCCAGCAGCCAAGAACGGGGATCGAGCTCCTACAATGAGCAGTTCTTC	CASSQERGSSSYNEQFF
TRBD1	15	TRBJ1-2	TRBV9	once	TGTGCCAGCAGCTCCACCCCGGGACAGGGGGCTGGCTACACCTTC	CASSSTPGQGAGYTF
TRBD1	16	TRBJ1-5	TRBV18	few	TGTGCCAGCTCACCCGAAGGCAGGGGGAACAATCAGCCCCAGCATTTT	CASSPEGRGNNQPQHF
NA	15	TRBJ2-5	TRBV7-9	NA	TGTGCCAGCAGCCCCCAGGGAAACCCCCAAGAGACCCAGTACTTC	CASSPQGNPQETQYF
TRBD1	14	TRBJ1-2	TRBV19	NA	TGTGCCAGTAGTGGATTACAGGGGGCGCGAGGCTACACCTTC	CASSGLQGARGYTF
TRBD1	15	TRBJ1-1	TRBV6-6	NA	TGTGCCAGCAGCCAGGACAGGGGGCATTTCACTGAAGCTTTCTTT	CASSQDRGHFTEAFF
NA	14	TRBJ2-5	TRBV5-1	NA	TGCGCCAGCAGCCCGGGGACTGGGCGGGAGACCCAGTACTTC	CASSPGTGRETQYF
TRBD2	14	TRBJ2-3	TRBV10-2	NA	TGCGCCAGCAGTATGAGCGGGAGAACAGATACGCAGTATTTT	CASSMSGRTDTQYF
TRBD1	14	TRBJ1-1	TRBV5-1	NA	TGCGCCAGTACGTCAGGGGGCATGAACACTGAAGCTTTCTTT	CASTSGGMNTEAFF
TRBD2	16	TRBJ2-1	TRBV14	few	TGTGCCAGCAGCCGACTAGCCACGCCTTCCTACAATGAGCAGTTCTTC	CASSRLATPSYNEQFF
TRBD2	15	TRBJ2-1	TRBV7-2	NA	TGTGCCAGCAGCCCGAGGCAGCGGGAGGGGAGGGAGCAGTTCTTC	CASSPRQREGREQFF
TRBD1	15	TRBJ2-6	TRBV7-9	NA	TGTGCCAGCAGCTACAGGGGCTCTGGGGCCAACGTCCTGACTTTC	CASSYRGSGANVLTF
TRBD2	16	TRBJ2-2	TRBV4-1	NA	TGCGCCAGCGACCCCGGTGGGGGGGGAAACACCGGGGAGCTGTTTTTT	CASDPGGGGNTGELFF
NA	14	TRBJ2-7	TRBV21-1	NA	TGTGCCAGCCCCTGTATGCTGACTAACTACGAGCAGTACTTC	CASPCMLTNYEQYF
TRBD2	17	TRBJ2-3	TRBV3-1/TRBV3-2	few	TGTGCCAGCAGCCAAGAGGGGAGGGGAGAGGAAACAGATACGCAGTATTTT	CASSQEGRGEETDTQYF
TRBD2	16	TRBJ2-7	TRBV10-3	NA	TGTGCCATCAGCGGGACGGGAGGGGGGCGACAGTACGAGCAGTACTTC	CAISGTGGGRQYEQYF
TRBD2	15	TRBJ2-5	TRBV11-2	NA	TGTGCCAGCACCATTCGGGGGGACTGGCGAGAGACCCAGTACTTC	CASTIRGDWRETQYF
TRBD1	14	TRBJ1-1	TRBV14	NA	TGTGCCAGCAGCCAAGATTCCAGGGGGCGGTTAGCTTTCTTT	CASSQDSRGRLAFF
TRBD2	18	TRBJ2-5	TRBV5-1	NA	TGCGCCAGCAGCTTGGGGTTGCAGGCCGGACTAGCGGGAGAGACCCAGTACTTC	CASSLGLQAGLAGETQYF